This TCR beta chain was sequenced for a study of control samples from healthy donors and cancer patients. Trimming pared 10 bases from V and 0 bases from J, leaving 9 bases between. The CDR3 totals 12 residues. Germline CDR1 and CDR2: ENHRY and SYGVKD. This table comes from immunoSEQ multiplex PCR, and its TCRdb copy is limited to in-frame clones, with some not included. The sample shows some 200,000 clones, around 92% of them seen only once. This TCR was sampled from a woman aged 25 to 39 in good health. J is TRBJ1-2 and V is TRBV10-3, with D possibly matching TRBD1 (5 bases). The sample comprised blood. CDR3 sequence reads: CARDGTNYGYTF. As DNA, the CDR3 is TGTGCCAGGGACGGAACTAACTATGGCTACACCTTC.